A single sample gave rise to the 9 T cell receptor beta chains below, sequenced in a study of OX40 agonist ivuxolimab in advanced cancers. Assay: immunoSEQ multiplex PCR; the TCRdb copy retains only in-frame clones and omits some. The repertoire holds 90,000 to 120,000 clones, around nine tenths seen once, with approximately 0.31% in the top ten. The source was CD4+ or CD8+ T cells sorted from blood, collected in a trial of the OX40 agonist ivuxolimab. Receptors were obtained from an adult with an advanced solid tumor such as melanoma, head and neck, liver or kidney cancer.

The chain recombines TRBV19 with TRBJ1-2; TRBD1 agrees at 10 bases. This CDR3 comprises 14 residues. Germline assignment: CDR1 LNHDA and CDR2 SQIVND (reference sequence). Trimming removed 6 bases from V and 1 base from J; junction bases left unmatched: 2. The CDR3 nucleotides read TGTGCCAGTAGAGGGACAGGGGATAACTATGGCTACACCTTC. It codes for CASRGTGDNYGYTF.

The J gene is TRBJ2-7, the V gene TRBV6-6; maybe TRBD1 (6 bases). V was cut by 7 bases and J by 5 bases, with 15 bases left in between. The germline V gene has CDR1 MNHNY and CDR2 SVGAGI (reference sequence). The CDR3 is 13 amino acids. The CDR3 here is CASTLQGTHEQYF. CDR3 DNA: TGTGCCAGCACCTTACAGGGAACTCACGAGCAGTACTTC.

In this sample, this clone turned up once. V usage is TRBV7-2 and J usage is TRBJ2-7; D is unclear. This CDR3 contains 15 residues. In germline, CDR1 is SGHTA, CDR2 FQGNSA. V lost 0 bases and J 0 bases, leaving 9 bases between the germline ends. As DNA, the CDR3 is TGTGCCAGCAGCTTAGCTGGGGTTCTCTCCTACGAGCAGTACTTC. Residues: CASSLAGVLSYEQYF.

This chain connects TRBV6-5 to TRBJ1-1; D is unclear. This CDR3 comprises 13 residues. From germline, CDR1 is MNHEY and CDR2 SVGAGI. The ends were cut back, 0 bases at V and 7 bases at J, with 9 bases in the middle. Written as DNA, the CDR3 is TGTGCCAGCAGTTACTCGACTGTTCATGAAGCTTTCTTT. Residues: CASSYSTVHEAFF.

The gene calls are TRBV5-1 and TRBJ2-5, with no clear D. CDR1 SGHRS and CDR2 YFSETQ come from the germline V gene. The CDR3 spans 11 residues. V lost 2 bases and J lost 3, with 2 bases in between. The CDR3 DNA reads as TGCGCCAGCAGCTTTGAAGAGACCCAGTACTTC. Amino acid sequence: CASSFEETQYF. Full variable domain (missing parts from reference TRBV5-1 and TRBJ2-5): KAGVTQTPRYLIKTRGQQVTLSCSPISGHRSVSWYQQTPGQGLQFLFEYFSETQRNKGNFPGRFSGRQFSNSRSEMNVSTLELGDSALYLCASSFEETQYFGPGTRLLVL.

The chain carries TRBV25-1 and TRBJ2-7; TRBD2 might be the D (7 bases). Germline V CDR1 and CDR2: MGHDK, SYGVNS. This CDR3 is 15 amino acids long. V was pared by 5 bases and J by 1 base, with 15 bases between. CDR3 residues: CASSNPGEGSYEQYF. The CDR3 DNA is TGTGCCAGCAGTAACCCAGGGGAGGGGTCCTACGAGCAGTACTTC.

The chain's CDR3 is CASSSSGTGGETQYF. As DNA, the CDR3 is TGTGCCAGCAGCTCTTCCGGGACAGGGGGTGAGACCCAGTACTTC. V is TRBV5-4 and J is TRBJ2-5; 11 nucleotides line up with TRBD1. CDR3 length equals 15 residues. The V gene's germline CDR1 is SGHNT and CDR2 YYREEE (reference sequence). V dropped 3 bases and J dropped 5; count of bases not matched to a gene: 6.

The chain couples TRBV10-1 to TRBJ2-1; D is perhaps TRBD2 (5 bases). Between the trimmed V and J ends, which lost 4 bases and 5 bases, there was a span of 9 bases. The CDR3 has 13 amino acids. From germline, CDR1 is WNHNN and CDR2 SYGVQD (reference sequence). This CDR3 reads CASSGVGDNEQFF. The CDR3 bases are TGCGCCAGCAGTGGGGTCGGGGACAATGAGCAGTTCTTC.

The chain joins TRBV5-1 to TRBJ2-5, with 8 bases lining up with TRBD2. Gene TRBJ2-7 matches the end of the DNA better, so the J call may be wrong. Germline CDR1 is SGHRS and CDR2 is YFSETQ. The CDR3 is 15 residues long. Written as DNA, the CDR3 is TGCGCCAGCAGCTTATTAGCGGGAAGCTCCTACGAGCAGTACTTC. Amino acid sequence: CASSLLAGSSYEQYF.